Below, 25 T cell receptor beta chains from the same sample are listed, as sequenced in a study of technical replicates of blood from a handful of donors. Profiled with immunoSEQ multiplex PCR; TCRdb holds only in-frame clones, not every one. Of 50,000 to 60,000 clones listed, 90% to 95% are singletons. Specimen: PBMCs. The receptors here all came from a human donor in good health. Some clones in this sample may be carry-over from other donors' samples.

J is TRBJ2-1 and V is TRBV29-1; tentatively, D is TRBD2 (7 bases). This CDR3 region has 15 residues. Germline CDR1 SQVTM, CDR2 ANQGSEA. V shed 5 bases and J shed 1 base, with 15 bases lying between them. CDR3 region: CSVSGGPSSYNEQFF. CDR3 coding DNA: TGCAGCGTTTCCGGGGGGCCATCGTCCTACAATGAGCAGTTCTTC.

The V call is TRBV7-8, the J call TRBJ2-3; 14 nucleotides agree with TRBD2. The V and J ends lost 8 bases and 4 bases, in that order; junction bases with no gene match: 2. Germline assignment: CDR1 SGHVS and CDR2 FQNEAQ. The CDR3 totals 14 residues. The CDR3 loop reads CASRLAGGSDTQYF. The DNA of the CDR3 is TGTGCCAGCCGACTAGCGGGAGGGTCAGATACGCAGTATTTT.

This clone was counted a single time. This rearrangement joins TRBV19 to TRBJ1-6; 9 nucleotides align to TRBD1. Germline V gene data show CDR1 as LNHDA and CDR2 as SQIVND (reference sequence). The CDR3 loop spans 14 amino acids. V lost 1 base and J lost 11; bases outside the gene matches: 3. The CDR3 DNA reads TGTGCCAGTAGTATAGCGGGACAGGGAGCACCCCTCCACTTT. It translates to CASSIAGQGAPLHF. Looking up the rest from reference TRBV19 and TRBJ1-6 gives the full variable domain: DGGITQSPKYLFRKEGQNVTLSCEQNLNHDAMYWYRQDPGQGLRLIYYSQIVNDFQKGDIAEGYSVSREKKESFPLTVTSAQKNPTAFYLCASSIAGQGAPLHFGNGTRLTVT.

J is TRBJ2-7 and V is TRBV18, with 8 bases fitting TRBD1. V shed 5 bases, J shed 4 bases, and the junction held 10 bases outside the gene matches. Germline CDR1 KGHSH, CDR2 LQKENI. CDR3 length: 15 amino acids. The CDR3 nucleotides are TGTGCCAGCTCATCGCGGACAGGGAATTCGTACGAGCAGTACTTC. Protein sequence: CASSSRTGNSYEQYF. The variable domain in full, with the rest retrieved from reference TRBV18 and TRBJ2-7, is NAGVMQNPRHLVRRRGQEARLRCSPMKGHSHVYWYRQLPEEGLKFMVYLQKENIIDESGMPKERFSAEFPKEGPSILRIQQVVRGDSAAYFCASSSRTGNSYEQYFGPGTRLTVT.

The gene calls are TRBV18 and TRBJ2-5, with a weak D call TRBD1 (5 bases). CDR1 KGHSH and CDR2 LQKENI come from the germline V gene. The CDR3 is 12 residues long. V was trimmed by 3 bases and J by 5 bases, leaving 7 bases between them. CDR3 nucleotide sequence: TGTGCCAGCTCACCGCCAGGGGAGACCCAGTACTTC. Protein: CASSPPGETQYF. Filled out from reference TRBV18 and TRBJ2-5, the complete variable domain reads NAGVMQNPRHLVRRRGQEARLRCSPMKGHSHVYWYRQLPEEGLKFMVYLQKENIIDESGMPKERFSAEFPKEGPSILRIQQVVRGDSAAYFCASSPPGETQYFGPGTRLLVL.

The chain recombines TRBV6-5 with TRBJ2-7, with TRBD1 matching over 7 bases. The CDR3 extends over 14 amino acids. Germline loops: CDR1 MNHEY, CDR2 SVGAGI. The V and J ends lost 7 bases and 0 bases, in that order; junction bases with no gene match: 6. DNA for the CDR3: TGTGCCAGCACCCCAGGGGGACCCTCCTACGAGCAGTACTTC. It specifies CASTPGGPSYEQYF.

The chain uses TRBV7-6 and TRBJ2-6; no clear D gene. The CDR3 is 16 residues long. V was cut by 1 base and J by 0 bases, with 7 bases left in between. Germline V lookup: CDR1 SGHVS, CDR2 FNYEAQ. CDR3 protein: CASSLGGGSGANVLTF. The CDR3 DNA reads TGTGCCAGCAGCTTAGGAGGCGGCTCTGGGGCCAACGTCCTGACTTTC. The full variable domain, completed using reference TRBV7-6 and TRBJ2-6, is GAGVSQSPRYKVTKRGQDVALRCDPISGHVSLYWYRQALGQGPEFLTYFNYEAQQDKSGLPNDRFSAERPEGSISTLTIQRTEQRDSAMYRCASSLGGGSGANVLTFGAGSRLTVL.

The chain links TRBV6-1 to TRBJ2-2; 7 bases map to TRBD2. Trimming cost V 4 bases and J 1 base; bases outside gene matches: 6. The CDR3 is 16 amino acids. Germline CDR1 is MNHNS and CDR2 is SASEGT. This CDR3 is CASSASIAGNTGELFF. For the CDR3, the DNA is TGTGCCAGCAGTGCTAGCATAGCGGGGAACACCGGGGAGCTGTTTTTT.

This clone appeared a single time. The rearrangement joins TRBV5-6 to TRBJ2-3; 10 bases align to TRBD2. Germline V CDR1 and CDR2: SGHDT, YYEEEE. V shed 4 bases, J shed 6 bases, and the junction held 11 bases outside the gene matches. This CDR3 spans 16 amino acids. The CDR3 loop reads CASSGAVSGGSDTQYF. The CDR3 DNA is TGTGCCAGCAGCGGCGCCGTTAGCGGGGGGTCGGATACGCAGTATTTT.

This clone has only a few counts. The CDR3 sequence: CASSLGRGSSYEQYF. The CDR3 DNA is TGTGCCAGCAGCTTAGGAAGGGGATCGTCCTACGAGCAGTACTTC. This chain connects TRBV13 to TRBJ2-7; tentatively, D is TRBD1 (5 bases). Germline values: CDR1 PRHDT, CDR2 FYEKMQ (reference sequence). With 0 bases removed from V and 1 base from J, the gap between germline ends came to 10 bases. This CDR3 comprises 15 residues.

This chain links TRBV27 with TRBJ1-2, with a possible D match to TRBD1 (6 bases). The CDR3 sequence is 15 residues long. With 6 bases removed from V and 12 bases from J, the gap between germline ends came to 26 bases. Germline V gene sequence: CDR1 MNHEY, CDR2 SMNVEV (reference sequence). CDR3: CASSASGTRGRRDTF. The CDR3 DNA reads TGTGCCAGCAGCGCTTCCGGGACACGGGGCCGCCGGGACACCTTC.

This chain uses TRBV7-2 with TRBJ1-1; TRBD1 is a possible D gene (5 bases). V lost 1 base and J lost 6, with 12 bases in between. CDR3 length: 14 amino acids. Germline assignment: CDR1 SGHTA and CDR2 FQGNSA. This CDR3 reads CASSLDSAGPEAFF. In DNA, the CDR3 is TGTGCCAGCAGCTTAGACTCCGCAGGGCCTGAAGCTTTCTTT. The variable domain in full, completed from reference TRBV7-2 and TRBJ1-1, reads GAGVSQSPSNKVTEKGKDVELRCDPISGHTALYWYRQSLGQGLEFLIYFQGNSAPDKSGLPSDRFSAERTGGSVSTLTIQRTQQEDSAVYLCASSLDSAGPEAFFGQGTRLTVV.

The chain uses TRBV5-4 and TRBJ2-3, with 7 bases identical to TRBD2. The CDR3 loop spans 15 amino acids. V was clipped by 3 bases and J by 0 bases; unmatched bases: 4. CDR1 is SGHNT and CDR2 is YYREEE in the germline V gene (reference sequence). The CDR3: CASSWGGGSTDTQYF. The CDR3 DNA follows: TGTGCCAGCAGCTGGGGGGGAGGGAGCACAGATACGCAGTATTTT.

A remark on this clone: Compared with germline, one end of the junction differs, possibly owing to a read error. The J gene is TRBJ2-3, the V gene TRBV5-1, with D maybe TRBD2 (8 bases). The germline gives CDR1 SGHRS, CDR2 YFSETQ. The CDR3 loop spans 15 amino acids. The chain's CDR3 is CASSVGLAGTVTQYF. The CDR3 coding sequence is TGCGCCAGCAGCGTAGGACTAGCAGGGACAGTTACGCAGTATTTT.

This clone was found once. This chain connects TRBV15 to TRBJ2-2, with D perhaps matching TRBD2 (5 bases). CDR3 length: 14 residues. CDR1 is LNHNV and CDR2 is YYDKDF in the germline V gene (reference sequence). Trimming pared 5 bases from V and 1 base from J, leaving 8 bases between. The CDR3 is CATSGSLNTGELFF. As DNA, the CDR3 is TGTGCCACCAGCGGGAGTTTGAACACCGGGGAGCTGTTTTTT.

The sample holds one count of this clone. The chain employs TRBV5-1 and TRBJ2-3, with 7 bases matching TRBD2. The length of the CDR3 is 16 residues. The germline V gene has CDR1 SGHRS and CDR2 YFSETQ. The ends lost 3 bases at V and 3 bases at J; junction bases unmatched: 10. CDR3 nucleotide sequence: TGCGCCAGCAGCTGGGGGGGGTCGAGTCGGACAGATACGCAGTATTTT. Translation: CASSWGGSSRTDTQYF.

J is TRBJ2-7 and V is TRBV30, with 10 nucleotides matching TRBD2. V dropped 0 bases and J dropped 0; count of bases not matched to a gene: 5. CDR1 is GTSNPN, CDR2 SVGIG, per germline (reference sequence). This CDR3 is 16 amino acids long. CDR3 in DNA: TGTGCCTGGAGTGTAAGTTCTAGCGGGAGCTCCTACGAGCAGTACTTC. Its translation is CAWSVSSSGSSYEQYF.

V and J are TRBV29-1 and TRBJ1-1; 7 bases agree with TRBD1. V dropped 7 bases and J dropped 1; count of bases not matched to a gene: 3. The CDR3 extends over 12 amino acids. Germline V gives CDR1 SQVTM, CDR2 ANQGSEA. CDR3 nucleotides: TGCAGCGCTGGGACAGCGAACACTGAAGCTTTCTTT. Protein sequence: CSAGTANTEAFF.

The chain couples TRBV25-1 to TRBJ2-7, with TRBD2 matching 10 bases. The CDR3 length is 15 residues. Unmatched junction bases numbered 7, after V lost 3 bases and J lost 5 bases. Germline loops: CDR1 MGHDK, CDR2 SYGVNS. The CDR3 is CASSDASGSKNEQYF. In nucleotides, the CDR3 is TGTGCCAGCAGTGACGCTAGCGGGAGTAAGAACGAGCAGTACTTC.

The J gene is TRBJ2-2, the V gene TRBV18, with D possibly being TRBD2 (5 bases). With 3 bases removed from V and 1 base from J, the gap between germline ends came to 9 bases. The CDR3 consists of 15 residues. Germline CDR1 and CDR2: KGHSH and LQKENI. The CDR3 bases are TGTGCCAGCTCACCCGAAGGGAGGAACACCGGGGAGCTGTTTTTT. This gives the protein CASSPEGRNTGELFF. Variable domain in full (rest from reference TRBV18 and TRBJ2-2): NAGVMQNPRHLVRRRGQEARLRCSPMKGHSHVYWYRQLPEEGLKFMVYLQKENIIDESGMPKERFSAEFPKEGPSILRIQQVVRGDSAAYFCASSPEGRNTGELFFGEGSRLTVL.

The V gene is TRBV21-1, the J gene TRBJ2-6; TRBD1 is taken as the D call from the table, unchecked against the DNA. TRBV21-1 is a known pseudogene. The CDR3 sequence is 19 residues long. CDR3 nucleotides: TGTGCCAGCAGCTCCCTACCGACAGGTTTAGTCGCTGGGGCCAACGTCCTGACTTTC. Translated, it gives CASSSLPTGLVAGANVLTF.

The chain combines TRBV9 with TRBJ1-1; the D gene is possibly TRBD1 (5 bases). The CDR3 extends over 13 amino acids. The V and J ends lost 2 bases and 3 bases respectively, with 8 bases between them. Germline V lookup: CDR1 SGDLS, CDR2 YYNGEE. In DNA form, the CDR3 reads TGTGCCAGCAGCGTCAGGGATGACACTGAAGCTTTCTTT. Residues: CASSVRDDTEAFF.

The chain couples TRBV5-4 to TRBJ1-5; TRBD1 matches 10 bases. Trimming took 4 bases from V and 7 from J; bases not matched to a gene: 5. Germline CDR1 and CDR2: SGHNT and YYREEE (reference sequence). There are 14 residues in the CDR3. The DNA of the CDR3 is TGTGCCAGCAGCACAGGGACAGGGGACCAGCCCCAGCATTTT. This gives the protein CASSTGTGDQPQHF.

The CDR3 DNA reads TGTGCCAGCAGTTTCAAAACCACACAACTAGCGGGGAGGGGTGAGCAGTACTTC. This sequence encodes CASSFKTTQLAGRGEQYF. The chain uses TRBV27 and TRBJ2-7; 10 bases are a match to TRBD2. CDR1 MNHEY and CDR2 SMNVEV come from the germline V gene (reference sequence). The CDR3 length is 18 residues. V was clipped by 3 bases and J by 7 bases; unmatched bases: 18.

The chain employs TRBV27 and TRBJ1-2; 7 bases match TRBD1. CDR1 MNHEY and CDR2 SMNVEV come from the germline V gene (reference sequence). V trimming: 7 bases; J trimming: 2 bases; junction bases outside the gene matches: 16. This CDR3 region has 17 residues. The CDR3 DNA reads TGTGCCAGCAATCTCCGGGACAGATTTTTCACGAACTATGGCTACACCTTC. Protein: CASNLRDRFFTNYGYTF.